The 19 T cell receptor beta chains listed next were all sequenced from one sample in a study of monozygotic twins with inflammatory bowel disease. TCRdb reprocessed the 5' RACE reads; each CDR3 protein has one entry and no DNA is given. The listing contains approximately 300,000 distinct CDR3 sequences. The sequencing input was blood. The receptor source for this set is a human donor with ulcerative colitis or Crohn's disease, or a healthy co-twin of an affected twin (not recorded which).

This chain joins TRBV19 and TRBJ2-5. Germline V gene lookup returns CDR1 LNHDA and CDR2 SQIVND (reference sequence). The CDR3 has 15 residues. The CDR3 sequence is CASSSRTEIGETQYF.

The chain recombines TRBV28 with TRBJ2-1; the TRBD1 assignment by TCRdb is unverifiable without DNA. The CDR3 runs to 14 residues. Per germline, CDR1 MDHEN and CDR2 SYDVKM. The CDR3 reads CASSWGQSYNEQFF.

CDR3 loop: CSARGVLADQETQYF. The gene calls are TRBV20-1 and TRBJ2-5; with no DNA, the TCRdb D assignment of TRBD2 cannot be verified. The CDR3 is made up of 15 amino acids. From germline, CDR1 is DFQATT and CDR2 SNEGSKA (reference sequence).

This chain joins TRBV2 and TRBJ2-4; the D gene TCRdb calls, TRBD1, cannot be checked with no DNA. This CDR3 has 15 amino acids. Germline CDR1 SNHLY, CDR2 FYNNEI. CDR3 sequence reads: CASSPRTSSMGIQYF.

V is TRBV28 and J is TRBJ2-2. Germline CDR1 MDHEN, CDR2 SYDVKM. CDR3 length equals 19 residues. This CDR3 is CASSFGSSLFTANTGELFF.

The chain carries TRBV4-3 and TRBJ2-2; TCRdb indicates TRBD1, and absent DNA this call remains unverified. The CDR3 length is 16 residues. CDR1 LGHNA and CDR2 YSLEER come from the germline V gene. CDR3 protein: CASSQAGTGKVGELFF.

The chain has TRBV7-2 and TRBJ1-5; lacking DNA, the TRBD1 call made by TCRdb goes unchecked. CDR3 length: 15 amino acids. The V gene's germline CDR1 is SGHTA and CDR2 FQGNSA. This chain's CDR3 is CASSPQAGGRQPQHF.

CDR3 sequence reads: CASSPCPYEQYF. The rearrangement links TRBV7-8 to TRBJ2-7. Germline V lookup: CDR1 SGHVS, CDR2 FQNEAQ. The CDR3 sequence is 12 residues long.

This rearrangement joins TRBV5-6 to TRBJ2-2. Germline assignment: CDR1 SGHDT and CDR2 YYEEEE. The CDR3 has 17 residues. The CDR3 protein is CASSLIGRTRMAGELFF.

The rearrangement uses TRBV7-9 and TRBJ2-3; TCRdb returns TRBD2, unconfirmable since there is no DNA. This CDR3 has 15 residues. Germline CDR1 and CDR2: SEHNR and FQNEAQ (reference sequence). CDR3 loop: CASSLLGHSTDTQYF.

The V and J genes are TRBV25-1 and TRBJ1-2; TCRdb picks TRBD1, but there is no DNA to check that call. This CDR3 contains 15 residues. The V gene's germline CDR1 is MGHDK and CDR2 SYGVNS. The CDR3 here is CASSDVYGGAYGYTF.

CDR3 in amino acids: CASSPADINNEQFF. The chain couples TRBV2 to TRBJ2-1; TCRdb designates TRBD1, a call that cannot be tested without DNA. Germline CDR1 SNHLY, CDR2 FYNNEI. This CDR3 region has 14 residues.

The CDR3 is CASSFAGDTQYF. This chain connects TRBV7-9 to TRBJ2-3. This CDR3 contains 12 residues. Germline-derived CDR1 and CDR2 are SEHNR and FQNEAQ (reference sequence).

The V call is TRBV20-1, the J call TRBJ2-7. The CDR3 spans 15 residues. The germline V gene has CDR1 DFQATT and CDR2 SNEGSKA (reference sequence). This CDR3 is CSARDLQRASYEQYF.

The V call is TRBV12-3 or TRBV12-4, the J call TRBJ2-6; TCRdb reports TRBD1, a call that lacks DNA to check it against. The CDR3 has 18 residues. The CDR3 is CASSSWTGGSSGANVLTF.

The rearrangement links TRBV20-1 to TRBJ1-4; with no DNA, the TCRdb D assignment of TRBD1 cannot be verified. Germline CDR1 reads DFQATT; CDR2 reads SNEGSKA (reference sequence). The CDR3 runs to 18 residues. The CDR3 loop is CSARDSGIQGFEKEKLFF.

This chain links TRBV5-1 with TRBJ2-3; TCRdb lists TRBD2, though no DNA is available to test this call. Per the germline V gene, CDR1 is SGHRS and CDR2 is YFSETQ. The CDR3 sequence is 16 residues long. The CDR3 region is CASSSTSGTITDTQYF.

This chain joins TRBV20-1 and TRBJ2-3; with no DNA, the TCRdb D assignment of TRBD1 cannot be verified. Germline V gives CDR1 DFQATT, CDR2 SNEGSKA (reference sequence). The CDR3 contains 15 residues. This CDR3 reads CSAADRGVTHDTQYF.

The V call is TRBV24-1, the J call TRBJ2-5; TCRdb's D call of TRBD1 is untestable without DNA. This CDR3 is 16 amino acids long. CDR1 is KGHDR, CDR2 SFDVKD, per germline. CDR3 in amino acids: CATSGPEGVPRETQYF.